The sequence of this TCR beta chain was determined in a study of tissue T cells after allogeneic stem cell transplantation. Study findings and constraints: Tissue-detected TCR repertoire was only partly captured by blood and spleen T cells. Alloreactivity or antigen specificity of tissue TCRs was not determined; some clones might be host cells. Motif-based clustering found tissue-specific repertoire signatures shared across patients, though few clones were shared.

Trimming took off 1 base at V and 7 bases at J, with 8 bases between the two ends. The CDR3 is 13 residues long. Per the germline V gene, CDR1 is MGHRA and CDR2 is YSYEKL. Note on this clone: Antigen specificity is unknown.

Profiling relied on immunoSEQ multiplex PCR, and the TCRdb table lists in-frame clones only, not all of them. The table has a few thousand clones, 78% seen once. Enrolled prospectively were adult allogeneic hematopoietic cell transplant recipients whose graft-versus-host disease was steroid-refractory. Autopsy tissues included GI tract, liver, skin and lymphoid organs. The clonotype originates from a male patient aged 60 or over with steroid-refractory graft-versus-host disease after an allogeneic stem cell transplant. Some of the T cells may derive from the graft donor. The source was esophageal tissue, collected at autopsy. The chain is built from TRBV4-1 and TRBJ1-5; D gene uncertain. CDR3 DNA sequence: TGCGCCAGCAGCCAAGGTGTAAGACAGCCCCAGCATTTT. Amino acids: CASSQGVRQPQHF.